This T cell receptor (beta chain) is from a study of T cells in Graves' hyperthyroidism and ophthalmopathy. Drawn at first hyperthyroidism diagnosis, the blood sample preceded any ophthalmopathy symptoms. Amplified TCR beta CDR3 regions derived from RNA transcripts. The TCR CDR3 was amplified in a first-round RT-PCR using the HTBI primer set. One entry per CDR3 protein results from TCRdb running MiXCR on the multiplex PCR reads. This sample has around 240,000 distinct CDR3 sequences; roughly 15% occur once, and the top ten carry less than 15%. The CDR3 has 13 residues. The V gene end was trimmed by 8 bases and the J gene end by 6 bases; junction bases not matched to a gene: 7. The germline CDR1 and CDR2 sequences are SNHLY and FYNNEI. This clonotype was observed at least ten times.

The sequencing input was blood. This TCR derives from a middle-aged woman with Graves' hyperthyroidism that later progressed to Graves' ophthalmopathy. This rearrangement joins TRBV2 to TRBJ1-1; 9 positions agree with TRBD1. CDR3 DNA: TGTGCCAGCTTGGTGAGGACAGGGGCTGAAGCTTTCTTT. Translation gives CASLVRTGAEAFF.